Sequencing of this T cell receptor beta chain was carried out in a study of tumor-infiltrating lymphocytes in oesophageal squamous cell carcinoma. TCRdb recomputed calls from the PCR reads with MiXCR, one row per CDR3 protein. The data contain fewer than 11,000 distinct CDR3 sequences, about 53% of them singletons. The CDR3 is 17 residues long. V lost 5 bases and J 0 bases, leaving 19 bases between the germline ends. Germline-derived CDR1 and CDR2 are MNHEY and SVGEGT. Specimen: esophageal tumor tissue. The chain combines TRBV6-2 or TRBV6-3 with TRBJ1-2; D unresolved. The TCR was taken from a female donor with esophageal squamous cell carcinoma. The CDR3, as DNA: TGTGCCAGCAGTGAAAAGGGCATCGGGCCAGCTAACTATGGCTACACCTTC. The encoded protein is CASSEKGIGPANYGYTF.